One and the same sample provided the 5 T cell receptor beta chains below, sequenced in a study of blood T cell repertoires in COVID-19. Clones were read by immunoSEQ multiplex PCR, and TCRdb kept only the in-frame ones, dropping some. The table has more than 400,000 clones, 75% to 90% seen once. Sequenced: peripheral blood. These receptors originate from a human donor in a cohort sampled during active COVID-19.

The chain couples TRBV6-5 to TRBJ1-1; 7 bases map to TRBD1. This CDR3 is built from 14 residues. The V gene's germline CDR1 is MNHEY and CDR2 SVGAGI. V lost 6 bases to trimming and J lost 3 bases; unmatched junction nucleotides: 7. The CDR3 protein is CASSPDRDYTEAFF. DNA for the CDR3: TGTGCCAGCAGCCCCGACAGGGACTACACTGAAGCTTTCTTT.

V usage is TRBV2 and J usage is TRBJ2-5, with TRBD2 matching 7 bases. This CDR3 region has 15 residues. Germline V gives CDR1 SNHLY, CDR2 FYNNEI. Germline trimming cut 8 bases from V and 4 bases from J; bases unmatched to any gene: 13. CDR3 nucleotide sequence: TGTGCCAGCTTAAGGACTAGATTAAGTAGAGAGACCCAGTACTTC. Translated, it gives CASLRTRLSRETQYF.

The J gene is TRBJ2-7, the V gene TRBV2; 9 nucleotides match TRBD2. J gave up 6 bases and V 5 bases, and 8 bases lay outside the gene matches. The CDR3 is 14 residues long. The germline V gene encodes CDR1 SNHLY and CDR2 FYNNEI. The CDR3 sequence: CASSTLAGKGEQYF. DNA for the CDR3: TGTGCCAGCAGTACTCTAGCGGGAAAGGGCGAGCAGTACTTC. Looking up the rest from reference TRBV2 and TRBJ2-7 gives the full variable domain: EPEVTQTPSHQVTQMGQEVILRCVPISNHLYFYWYRQILGQKVEFLVSFYNNEISEKSEIFDDQFSVERPDGSNFTLKIRSTKLEDSAMYFCASSTLAGKGEQYFGPGTRLTVT.

The chain couples TRBV3-1 (or the pseudogene TRBV3-2) to TRBJ2-2; no reliable D call. V lost 1 base, J lost 4 bases, and 10 bases lay in between. Germline V gene data show CDR1 as LGHDT and CDR2 as YNNKEL (reference sequence). The CDR3 totals 15 residues. In DNA, the CDR3 is TGTGCCAGCAGCCAAGTTCCCGGGTCCACCGGGGAGCTGTTTTTT. As protein: CASSQVPGSTGELFF.

The gene calls are TRBV28 and TRBJ2-7; 11 positions agree with TRBD2. CDR3 size: 15 residues. The V gene's germline CDR1 is MDHEN and CDR2 SYDVKM. The V segment lost 4 bases and the J segment 5 bases; nucleotides outside the gene matches: 7. The CDR3 here is CASSSLSGRADEQYF. CDR3 coding DNA: TGTGCCAGCAGTTCCCTTAGCGGGAGGGCCGACGAGCAGTACTTC.